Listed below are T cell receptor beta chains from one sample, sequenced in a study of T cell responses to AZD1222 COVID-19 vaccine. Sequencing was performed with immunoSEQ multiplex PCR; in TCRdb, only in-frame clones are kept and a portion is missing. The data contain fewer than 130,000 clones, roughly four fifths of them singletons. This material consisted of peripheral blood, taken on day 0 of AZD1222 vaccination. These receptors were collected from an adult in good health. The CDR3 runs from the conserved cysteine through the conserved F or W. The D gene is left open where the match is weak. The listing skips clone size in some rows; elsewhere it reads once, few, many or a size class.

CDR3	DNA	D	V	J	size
CAGSLTSATSTDTQYF	TGTGCCGGCAGCTTGACTAGCGCAACAAGCACAGATACGCAGTATTTT	TRBD2	TRBV5-5	TRBJ2-3	NA
CASTSGRADTQYF	TGTGCCAGCACTAGCGGGAGGGCAGATACGCAGTATTTT	TRBD2	TRBV2	TRBJ2-3	NA
CATSEARTGSNEQYF	TGTGCCACCAGTGAAGCTAGGACAGGGTCAAACGAGCAGTACTTC	TRBD1	TRBV24-1	TRBJ2-7	NA
CASSSMASGQRNYGYTF	TGTGCCAGCAGCTCAATGGCATCAGGACAGAGGAACTATGGCTACACCTTC	NA	TRBV5-8	TRBJ1-2	NA
CASSLNLASIRYEQYF	TGTGCCAGCAGCTTAAATCTCGCGAGTATCCGTTACGAGCAGTACTTC	NA	TRBV11-2	TRBJ2-7	NA
CASSQQVVGGGLETQYF	TGTGCCAGCAGCCAGCAGGTGGTTGGAGGGGGCTTAGAGACCCAGTACTTC	NA	TRBV7-2	TRBJ2-5	NA
CASSSGPGLSSYEQYF	TGTGCCAGCAGTTCCGGACCGGGACTGTCCTCCTACGAGCAGTACTTC	NA	TRBV28	TRBJ2-7	NA
CATSRGTGSYEQYF	TGTGCCACCAGCAGAGGGACAGGTAGCTACGAGCAGTACTTC	TRBD1	TRBV15	TRBJ2-7	NA
CATSRGRERGGYNEQFF	TGTGCCACCAGCAGAGGCCGAGAGCGGGGGGGCTACAATGAGCAGTTCTTC	TRBD2	TRBV15	TRBJ2-1	NA
CASSLARRSTDTQYF	TGTGCCAGCAGCTTAGCGCGTCGGAGCACAGATACGCAGTATTTT	NA	TRBV7-8	TRBJ2-3	NA
CAWSKASGDTGELFF	TGTGCCTGGAGTAAGGCTAGCGGGGACACCGGGGAGCTGTTTTTT	TRBD2	TRBV30	TRBJ2-2	NA
CASSQDTRAYEQYF	TGTGCCAGCAGCCAAGATACCAGAGCCTACGAGCAGTACTTC	NA	TRBV3-1/TRBV3-2	TRBJ2-7	NA
CASSPPGALNTEAFF	TGTGCCAGCAGCCCCCCAGGGGCGTTGAACACTGAAGCTTTCTTT	NA	TRBV7-2	TRBJ1-1	few
CASSYMTSPDTQYF	TGTGCCAGCAGCTACATGACTAGCCCAGATACGCAGTATTTT	TRBD2	TRBV5-4	TRBJ2-3	once
CASSLDSRKNSPLHF	TGCGCCAGCAGCCTCGACAGTCGAAAGAATTCACCCCTCCACTTT	NA	TRBV4-3	TRBJ1-6	NA
CASSLGGVEEKLFF	TGTGCCAGCAGCTTGGGAGGGGTGGAGGAAAAACTGTTTTTT	NA	TRBV5-4	TRBJ1-4	NA
CSALLNTEAFF	TGCAGTGCGCTGTTGAACACTGAAGCTTTCTTT	NA	TRBV20-1	TRBJ1-1	NA
CASSPFPGNTIYF	TGCGCCAGCAGCCCTTTCCCGGGAAACACCATATATTTT	NA	TRBV23-1	TRBJ1-3	NA
CASSPDRGGQPQHF	TGTGCCAGCAGTCCAGACAGGGGAGGTCAGCCCCAGCATTTT	TRBD1	TRBV6-6	TRBJ1-5	NA
CASSGTPTQYF	TGTGCCAGCAGCGGAACTCCTACGCAGTATTTT	NA	TRBV11-2	TRBJ2-3	NA
CASSTGPGTNYGYTF	TGTGCCAGCAGTACGGGCCCGGGGACTAACTATGGCTACACCTTC	NA	TRBV28	TRBJ1-2	NA
CSAPPCQPQHF	TGCAGTGCTCCCCCCTGTCAGCCCCAGCATTTT	NA	TRBV20-1	TRBJ1-5	NA
CASHTYRVSSYNSPLHF	TGTGCCAGCCACACTTATAGGGTCAGCTCCTATAATTCACCCCTCCACTTT	NA	TRBV19	TRBJ1-6	NA
CASSFRTGDNYEQYF	TGTGCCAGCAGCTTTCGGACAGGGGACAACTACGAGCAGTACTTC	NA	TRBV21-1	TRBJ2-7	NA
CSVGTGENTIYF	TGCAGCGTTGGGACAGGAGAAAACACCATATATTTT	TRBD1	TRBV29-1	TRBJ1-3	NA
CASSLESDNTEAFF	TGTGCCAGCAGCTTGGAGTCAGACAACACTGAAGCTTTCTTT	NA	TRBV5-7	TRBJ1-1	NA
CSTRDRRSTDTQYF	TGCAGCACCCGGGACAGAAGAAGCACAGATACGCAGTATTTT	TRBD1	TRBV29-1	TRBJ2-3	NA
CASTHGQNTEAFF	TGCGCCAGCACTCACGGGCAGAACACTGAAGCTTTCTTT	NA	TRBV23-1	TRBJ1-1	NA
CASRRRTGGSSPLHF	TGTGCCAGCCGGAGGAGGACAGGGGGTTCTTCACCCCTCCACTTT	TRBD1	TRBV19	TRBJ1-6	NA
CASSPQGSNYGYTF	TGTGCCAGCTCACCACAGGGGTCGAACTATGGCTACACCTTC	NA	TRBV18	TRBJ1-2	NA
CATGTNPTYEQYF	TGTGCCACGGGGACCAACCCTACCTACGAGCAGTACTTC	NA	TRBV15	TRBJ2-7	NA
CASSLPGAKNTEAFF	TGTGCCAGCAGTCTACCGGGGGCTAAGAACACTGAAGCTTTCTTT	NA	TRBV27	TRBJ1-1	NA
CASSPRGAGSYNEQFF	TGCGCCAGCAGCCCGAGGGGGGCTGGCTCCTACAATGAGCAGTTCTTC	NA	TRBV5-1	TRBJ2-1	NA
CASSRGQASSGANVLTF	TGCGCCAGCAGCCGGGGACAGGCGAGCTCTGGGGCCAACGTCCTGACTTTC	TRBD1	TRBV4-3	TRBJ2-6	NA
CASSPVAGPYEQYF	TGTGCCAGCAGCCCAGTCGCAGGACCGTACGAGCAGTACTTC	NA	TRBV7-2	TRBJ2-7	NA
CASSLPPVAGGPDEQFF	TGTGCCAGCAGCTTACCCCCCGTAGCGGGGGGGCCGGATGAGCAGTTCTTC	TRBD2	TRBV13	TRBJ2-1	NA
CAAGQVSYEQYF	TGTGCCGCCGGACAGGTCTCCTACGAGCAGTACTTC	TRBD1	TRBV7-9	TRBJ2-7	NA
CASSVSGSKSETQYF	TGTGCCAGCAGCGTGAGCGGGAGTAAGTCGGAGACCCAGTACTTC	TRBD2	TRBV9	TRBJ2-5	NA
CASADRSNQPQHF	TGTGCCAGTGCCGACAGGAGCAATCAGCCCCAGCATTTT	NA	TRBV19	TRBJ1-5	once
CASSPPGQGNEKLFF	TGTGCCAGCTCACCACCGGGACAGGGAAACGAAAAACTGTTTTTT	TRBD1	TRBV18	TRBJ1-4	once
CASSPMGGSEAFF	TGTGCCAGTAGCCCGATGGGGGGTTCTGAAGCTTTCTTT	NA	TRBV19	TRBJ1-1	NA
CASSSRRQIGAQPQHF	TGTGCCAGTAGTTCCAGACGGCAGATAGGGGCTCAGCCCCAGCATTTT	NA	TRBV19	TRBJ1-5	few
CASGREGAYEQYF	TGTGCCAGCGGGCGGGAGGGGGCCTACGAGCAGTACTTC	TRBD2	TRBV6-5	TRBJ2-7	NA
CASRGTDRGPRGQFF	TGTGCCAGCAGGGGAACGGACAGGGGGCCCAGGGGGCAGTTCTTC	TRBD1	TRBV28	TRBJ2-1	once
CASSGQVGNTEAFF	TGTGCCAGCAGCGGACAGGTTGGGAACACTGAAGCTTTCTTT	NA	TRBV9	TRBJ1-1	NA
CATSRERTPSYEQYF	TGTGCCACCAGCAGAGAGAGGACACCGTCCTACGAGCAGTACTTC	NA	TRBV15	TRBJ2-7	NA
CASSTGTGEEKLFF	TGCGCCAGCAGTACCGGGACAGGGGAGGAAAAACTGTTTTTT	TRBD1	TRBV5-1	TRBJ1-4	NA
CASSFQGVPPYEQYF	TGTGCCAGCAGCTTTCAGGGGGTGCCCCCCTACGAGCAGTACTTC	TRBD1	TRBV5-5	TRBJ2-7	NA